Listed here is a single TCR beta chain. The data stem from a study of blood T cell repertoires in COVID-19. Study information: T cells, B-cell-depleted T cells, or PBMCs supplied cDNA or gDNA.

Source study methods: Reference gene primers were amplified, and this amplification served to estimate nucleated cell counts. Using immunoSEQ multiplex PCR, the repertoire was profiled, and TCRdb retains in-frame clones only, with some absent. That table gives V, J and clone size, and the DNA gave D and trimming. The sample has over 120,000 clones, approximately 90% seen once. CDR1 and CDR2 from the germline V gene are SGHRS and YFSETQ. This CDR3 comprises 16 residues. V dropped 0 bases and J dropped 0 bases, with 10 bases sitting between them. The V and J genes are TRBV5-1 and TRBJ1-3, with no clear D. Sequences were obtained from peripheral blood. The TCR originated in a man aged 60 to 75 with active or convalescent COVID-19. CDR3 in amino acids: CASSLDPRFSGNTIYF. As DNA, the CDR3 is TGCGCCAGCAGCTTGGATCCCAGATTCTCTGGAAACACCATATATTTT.